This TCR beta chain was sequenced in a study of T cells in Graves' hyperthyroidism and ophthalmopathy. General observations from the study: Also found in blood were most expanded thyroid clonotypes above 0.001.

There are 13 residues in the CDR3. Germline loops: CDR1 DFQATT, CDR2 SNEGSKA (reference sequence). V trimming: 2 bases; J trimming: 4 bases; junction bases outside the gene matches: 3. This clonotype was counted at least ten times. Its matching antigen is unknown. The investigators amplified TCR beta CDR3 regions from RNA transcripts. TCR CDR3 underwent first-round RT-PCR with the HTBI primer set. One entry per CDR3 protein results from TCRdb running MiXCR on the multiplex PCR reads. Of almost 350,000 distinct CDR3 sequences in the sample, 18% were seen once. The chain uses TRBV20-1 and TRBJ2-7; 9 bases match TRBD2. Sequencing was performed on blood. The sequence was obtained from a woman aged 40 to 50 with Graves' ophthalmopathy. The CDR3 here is CSARLAGRYEQYF. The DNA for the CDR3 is TGCAGTGCTAGACTAGCGGGACGGTACGAGCAGTACTTC.